The TCR beta chain described here comes from a study of vaccination effects on CD4 cells after COVID-19. Study-level information: Two-dose BNT162b2 or mRNA-1273 vaccination was given to participants.

Trimming took 5 bases from V and 3 from J, leaving 10 bases between them. CDR1 and CDR2 from the germline V gene are SGHTA and FQGNSA. The CDR3 length is 14 residues. This clone was counted a single time. Its matching antigen is unknown. Once cultured for more than nine days, the cells underwent separation to obtain CD4+ T cells. Recipients of the vaccine had no prior SARS-CoV-2 infection and negative nucleocapsid antibodies. IL-2 medium took the place of half the medium on both days 3 and 7. Sequencing used immunoSEQ multiplex PCR; TCRdb keeps in-frame clones, though not all of them. The sample lists more than 35,000 clones; around 76% were seen once.

Source: CD4+ T cells from PBMCs cultured without peptide, taken before COVID-19 vaccination. The TCR originated in a human donor who received a COVID-19 vaccine. This rearrangement joins TRBV7-2 to TRBJ2-2; D unresolved. CDR3 DNA sequence: TGTGCCAGCAGCGGTGGACGGGACACCGGGGAGCTGTTTTTT. Protein sequence: CASSGGRDTGELFF.